Below are 6 T cell receptor beta chains sequenced from a single sample in a study of blood T cell repertoires in COVID-19. Sequencing used immunoSEQ multiplex PCR; TCRdb keeps in-frame clones, though not all of them. The table records about 380,000 clones, 70% to 90% of them present only once. Sequences were obtained from PBMCs or T cells enriched from blood (not recorded which). The source of these receptors is a woman younger than 35 who had recovered from COVID-19.

The chain joins TRBV27 to TRBJ2-3; perhaps TRBD2 as D (5 bases). The CDR3 has 14 residues. Trimming took off 6 bases at V and 1 base at J, with 11 bases between the two ends. Per the germline V gene, CDR1 is MNHEY and CDR2 is SMNVEV (reference sequence). As DNA, the CDR3 is TGTGCCAGCAGCCCAGGAGGCGGCACAGATACGCAGTATTTT. It codes for CASSPGGGTDTQYF.

This clone was detected a few times. This chain links TRBV29-1 with TRBJ1-5; perhaps TRBD1 as D (5 bases). Germline loops: CDR1 SQVTM, CDR2 ANQGSEA. The V and J ends lost 1 base and 2 bases respectively, with 9 bases between them. CDR3 size: 14 residues. The CDR3 is CSVEGGDGNQPQHF. The DNA of the CDR3 is TGCAGCGTTGAAGGGGGCGACGGCAATCAGCCCCAGCATTTT. The full variable domain, rest sourced from reference TRBV29-1 and TRBJ1-5, is SAVISQKPSRDICQRGTSLTIQCQVDSQVTMMFWYRQQPGQSLTLIATANQGSEATYESGFVIDKFPISRPNLTFSTLTVSNMSPEDSSIYLCSVEGGDGNQPQHFGDGTRLSIL.

The chain combines TRBV7-6 with TRBJ2-7; the match to TRBD1 covers 7 bases. J gave up 3 bases and V 5 bases, and 10 bases lay outside the gene matches. This CDR3 has 15 residues. Germline V gives CDR1 SGHVS, CDR2 FNYEAQ. CDR3 bases: TGTGCCAGCAGCCAATACCGGGACAGCTTCTACGAGCAGTACTTC. Protein: CASSQYRDSFYEQYF.

This rearrangement joins TRBV24-1 to TRBJ1-2, with 11 bases identical to TRBD1. The CDR3 covers 13 residues. The V gene's germline CDR1 is KGHDR and CDR2 SFDVKD. With V trimmed by 7 bases and J by 7 bases, 4 bases remained unmatched. This chain's CDR3 is CATRDRGQGGYTF. DNA of the CDR3: TGTGCCACCAGGGACAGGGGGCAGGGTGGCTACACCTTC.

V gene TRBV19 combines with J gene TRBJ1-5, with TRBD1 matching over 9 bases. V shed 8 bases, J shed 6 bases, and the junction held 14 bases outside the gene matches. The length of the CDR3 is 16 residues. Germline values: CDR1 LNHDA, CDR2 SQIVND (reference sequence). CDR3 loop: CASSPLQGARSQPQHF. CDR3 sequence (DNA): TGTGCCAGTTCCCCCCTACAGGGGGCGCGAAGTCAGCCCCAGCATTTT.

This clone occurred once. Compared with germline, one end of the junction differs, possibly owing to a read error. This sequence joins TRBV7-2 and TRBJ1-1, with 7 positions matching TRBD1. The CDR3 sequence is 16 residues long. CDR1 is SGHTA and CDR2 is FQGNSA in the germline V gene. CDR3 protein: CVSSGTGTAIGTEAFF. The DNA for the CDR3 is TGTGTCAGCAGCGGTACCGGGACAGCGATCGGCACTGAAGCTTTCTTT.